This record looks at one T cell receptor (beta chain) sequence and its context. This table comes from immunoSEQ multiplex PCR, and its TCRdb copy is limited to in-frame clones, with some not included. Of approximately 78,000 clones detected, 88% appear once; the ten largest clones hold around 28%. This specimen belongs to a study of blood T cell repertoires in COVID-19. Across the study: There were acute and convalescent COVID-19 samples, and they came from the United States, Italy and Spain.

CDR1 WNHNN and CDR2 SYGVQD come from the germline V gene (reference sequence). With 5 bases removed from V and 3 bases from J, the gap between germline ends came to 7 bases. The CDR3 runs to 13 residues. The sample was peripheral blood. The chain recombines TRBV10-1 with TRBJ2-2, with a tentative D call TRBD1 (6 bases). The sequence derives from a man aged 50-59 years with acute or convalescent COVID-19. CDR3 sequence reads: CASSYRDTGELFF. The DNA of the CDR3 is TGCGCCAGCAGTTACAGGGACACCGGGGAGCTGTTTTTT.